This T cell receptor beta chain came from a study of vaccination and CD4 T cells after COVID-19. The wider study: The convalescents included six males and four females, and among them two were Hispanic while seven were Caucasian.

Treatment defined: roughly ten-day PBMC culture with coronavirus spike peptide pools or control peptides (ViraFEST assay). This clonotype was detected only a few times. Its antigen is not known. The CDR3 is 14 residues long. Germline values: CDR1 SGHDN, CDR2 FVKESK. Trimming removed 0 bases from V and 5 bases from J, with 10 bases in between. Oncomine TCR Beta short-read sequencing was applied to DNA from cultured CD4+ T cells. TCRdb analysed the PCR reads with MiXCR anew, one entry per CDR3 protein. In the table there are some 10,000 distinct CDR3 sequences, about 51% of which are singletons. Sequenced sample: CD4+ T cells from blood, cultured in vitro. This TCR derives from a human donor who had recovered from COVID-19. V usage is TRBV14 and J usage is TRBJ2-5; D is unresolved. The CDR3 DNA reads as TGTGCCAGCAGCCAAGAACGGCGATTCGAGACCCAGTACTTC. As protein: CASSQERRFETQYF.